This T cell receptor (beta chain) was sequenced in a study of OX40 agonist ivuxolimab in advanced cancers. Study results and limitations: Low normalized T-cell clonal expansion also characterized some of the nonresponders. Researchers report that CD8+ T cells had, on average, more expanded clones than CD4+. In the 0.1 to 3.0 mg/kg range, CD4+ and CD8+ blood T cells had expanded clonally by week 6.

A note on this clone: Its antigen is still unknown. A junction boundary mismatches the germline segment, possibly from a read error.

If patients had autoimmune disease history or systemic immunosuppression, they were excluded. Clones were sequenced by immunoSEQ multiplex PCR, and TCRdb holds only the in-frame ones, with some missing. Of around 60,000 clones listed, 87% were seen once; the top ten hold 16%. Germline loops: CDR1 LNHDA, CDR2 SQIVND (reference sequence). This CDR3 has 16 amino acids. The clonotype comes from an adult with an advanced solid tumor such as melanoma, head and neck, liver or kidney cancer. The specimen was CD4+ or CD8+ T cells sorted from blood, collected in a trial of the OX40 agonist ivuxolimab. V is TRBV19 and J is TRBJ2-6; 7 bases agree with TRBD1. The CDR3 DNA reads TGTGCCAGTAGCGGGACAGCCCTAGGTGGGGCCAACGTCCTGGCTTTC. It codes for CASSGTALGGANVLAF.